This T cell receptor beta chain was found in a study of OX40 agonist ivuxolimab in advanced cancers. Study-level information: Antecedent anti-PD-1, anti-PD-L1 or anti-CTLA-4 therapy was permissible, with roughly 36% having received some.

TCRdb's copy holds only in-frame clones and misses some; the assay was immunoSEQ multiplex PCR. Here the sample spans 45,000 to 55,000 clones, about 76% being singletons. After removal of 7 bases from V and 6 bases from J, the junction contained 6 bases not matched to a gene. Germline CDR1 is MNHEY and CDR2 is SMNVEV (reference sequence). CDR3 length: 14 residues. The source was CD4+ or CD8+ T cells sorted from blood, collected in a trial of the OX40 agonist ivuxolimab. This rearrangement joins TRBV27 to TRBJ2-3; TRBD2 matches 11 bases. The receptor comes from an adult with an advanced solid tumor such as melanoma, head and neck, liver or kidney cancer. CDR3 loop: CASTVLAGDDTQYF. The CDR3, as DNA: TGTGCCAGCACCGTACTAGCGGGGGATGATACGCAGTATTTT.